The clone carrying this T cell receptor beta chain was counted a single time. What it binds is unknown. This entry belongs to a study of T cell responses to AZD1222 COVID-19 vaccine. General study points: The repertoires were collected only after the peak T cell response. Spike was spanned by vaccine-associated CD4 TCRs, with dominance at 160-218 and 743-854.

This table comes from immunoSEQ multiplex PCR, and its TCRdb copy is limited to in-frame clones, with some not included. Here the sample spans about 150,000 clones, about 95% being singletons. Germline CDR1 MRHNA, CDR2 SNTAGT. The germline V and J ends were trimmed by 0 bases and 3 bases, with 2 bases remaining between them. CDR3 length equals 13 residues. The clonotype comes from an adult in good health. The sequencing here drew on peripheral blood, taken on day 0 of AZD1222 vaccination. V usage is TRBV6-4 and J usage is TRBJ2-2; D ambiguous. The CDR3 spells CASSDSYTGELFF. DNA of the CDR3: TGTGCCAGCAGTGACTCTTACACCGGGGAGCTGTTTTTT.